Below, 31 T cell receptor beta chains from the same sample are listed, as sequenced in a study of identical twins. TCRdb redid the calling of the 5' RACE reads with MiXCR, one entry per CDR3 protein. The sample consists of 640,000 or so distinct CDR3 sequences, 5.5% to 6.5% of them appearing once. The sequencing sample was made of naive T cells sorted from blood. The receptor set was obtained from a man aged 18 to 30 in good health.

About this clonotype itself: A much larger clone differs by one base, so this may be a read error. V and J are TRBV5-1 and TRBJ2-1; D is possibly TRBD1 (6 bases). The CDR3 covers 15 residues. CDR1 is SGHRS, CDR2 YFSETQ, per germline. The CDR3 is CASSWRTASYNDQFF. CDR3 nucleotides: TGCGCCAGCAGCTGGCGGACAGCCTCCTACAATGATCAGTTCTTC.

At least ten counts were recorded for this clonotype. The chain employs TRBV12-3 or TRBV12-4 and TRBJ1-2; D gene uncertain. V was shortened by 10 bases and J by 8 bases, with 26 bases between the two germline ends. The CDR3 has 15 residues. The CDR3 nucleotides are TGTGCCATCGGGGTCGGGGAGAAGGGTGGTTGGGGCTACACCTTC. Its protein product is CAIGVGEKGGWGYTF.

This clonotype was counted between two and nine times. V gene TRBV20-1 combines with J gene TRBJ2-1, with 13 positions matching TRBD2. Germline CDR1 reads DFQATT; CDR2 reads SNEGSKA (reference sequence). J was trimmed by 6 bases and V by 6 bases; bases with no gene match: 5. The CDR3 spans 14 residues. The CDR3 region is CSAETSGRGNEQFF. The CDR3 DNA is TGCAGTGCAGAAACTAGCGGGAGGGGCAATGAGCAGTTCTTC.

The chain combines TRBV12-3 or TRBV12-4 with TRBJ1-1; TRBD1 might be the D (6 bases). V was trimmed by 4 bases and J by 4 bases, leaving 22 bases between them. CDR3 length: 17 residues. This CDR3 reads CASSSSAGAAYGTEAFF. Written as DNA, the CDR3 is TGTGCCAGCAGTTCCAGTGCAGGGGCCGCTTATGGCACTGAAGCTTTCTTT.

This clonotype was found many times. Written as DNA, the CDR3 is TGTGCCAGCAGAGGTCCTTGGACAGGGGTCAATTCACCCCTCCACTTT. Encoded protein: CASRGPWTGVNSPLHF. The V gene is TRBV2, the J gene TRBJ1-6; 9 nucleotides match TRBD1. CDR3 length equals 16 residues. Germline trimming cut 6 bases from V and 7 bases from J; bases unmatched to any gene: 10. Germline V gene data show CDR1 as SNHLY and CDR2 as FYNNEI.

V gene TRBV7-8 combines with J gene TRBJ1-2; 8 nucleotides align to TRBD1. Per germline, CDR1 SGHVS and CDR2 FQNEAQ. V lost 5 bases, J lost 7 bases, and 9 bases stayed unmatched. The CDR3 runs to 14 residues. Written as DNA, the CDR3 is TGTGCCAGCAGCCCCAGACAGGGGTGGGGTGGCTACACCTTC. Translation: CASSPRQGWGGYTF.

This clonotype was observed many times. The CDR3 loop is CASSLDRGSMNTGELFF. In DNA, the CDR3 is TGTGCCAGCAGCTTAGATCGCGGCAGTATGAACACCGGGGAGCTGTTTTTT. The chain has TRBV7-8 and TRBJ2-2; D gene uncertain. Germline V CDR1 and CDR2: SGHVS, FQNEAQ. This CDR3 comprises 17 residues. V was shortened by 1 base and J by 1 base, with 13 bases between the two germline ends.

This clonotype was observed at least ten times. This rearrangement joins TRBV20-1 to TRBJ2-3; TRBD2 matches 12 bases. V dropped 3 bases and J dropped 5; count of bases not matched to a gene: 12. The CDR3 covers 17 residues. CDR1 is DFQATT, CDR2 SNEGSKA, per germline (reference sequence). CDR3: CSAREIRLAGEQDTQYF. The CDR3 nucleotides read TGCAGTGCTAGGGAGATTCGACTAGCGGGAGAGCAAGATACGCAGTATTTT.

This clonotype was seen many times. The V call is TRBV20-1, the J call TRBJ2-3, with 10 bases matching TRBD1. Germline V gives CDR1 DFQATT, CDR2 SNEGSKA (reference sequence). The CDR3 length is 15 residues. J lost 2 bases, V lost 8 bases, and 10 bases had no gene match. CDR3 DNA: TGCAGTTACCCACCGGGACAGGGGCACACAGATACGCAGTATTTT. Protein sequence: CSYPPGQGHTDTQYF.

The V and J genes are TRBV7-9 and TRBJ2-7; maybe TRBD1 (5 bases). The CDR3 has 13 amino acids. Germline lookup yields CDR1 SEHNR and CDR2 FQNEAQ (reference sequence). Between the trimmed V and J ends, which lost 5 bases and 4 bases, there was a span of 12 bases. This CDR3 reads CASSPPTEYEQYF. Written as DNA, the CDR3 is TGTGCCAGCAGCCCCCCGACAGAATACGAGCAGTACTTC.

Written as DNA, the CDR3 is TGTGCCAGCAGCTTGGGTGGAGCGGTCTCCTACGAGCAGTACTTC. Its protein product is CASSLGGAVSYEQYF. The rearrangement uses TRBV5-5 and TRBJ2-7, with D tentatively TRBD2 (5 bases). V was pared by 0 bases and J by 0 bases, with 10 bases between. The length of the CDR3 is 15 residues. The germline gives CDR1 SGHKS, CDR2 YYEKEE (reference sequence).

V usage is TRBV20-1 and J usage is TRBJ1-5; possibly TRBD1 for D (6 bases). The CDR3 covers 13 residues. Germline V gene data show CDR1 as DFQATT and CDR2 as SNEGSKA (reference sequence). V lost 1 base and J 13 bases, leaving 17 bases between the germline ends. The CDR3 coding sequence is TGCAGTGCTAGAGGATACCGGGACATAAAACAGCATTTT. Protein: CSARGYRDIKQHF.

This clonotype was counted ten times or more. The J gene is TRBJ2-1, the V gene TRBV20-1; 7 nucleotides line up with TRBD2. The V segment lost 6 bases and the J segment 1 base; nucleotides outside the gene matches: 12. Germline lookup yields CDR1 DFQATT and CDR2 SNEGSKA (reference sequence). The CDR3 extends over 16 amino acids. CDR3 in DNA: TGCAGTGCGCAGAAGAGCGGGGCGAGATCCTACAATGAGCAGTTCTTC. Encoded protein: CSAQKSGARSYNEQFF.

This clonotype was counted at least ten times. The chain employs TRBV6-5 and TRBJ1-6; no definite D call. CDR1 MNHEY and CDR2 SVGAGI come from the germline V gene. V lost 5 bases to trimming and J lost 12 bases, with 11 bases between them. The CDR3 runs to 12 residues. The CDR3 DNA sequence: TGTGCCAGCAGTGAGAACCTGGGACCCCTCCACTTT. It is translated as CASSENLGPLHF.

This sequence joins TRBV30 and TRBJ2-2, with TRBD2 matching over 13 bases. This CDR3 region has 14 residues. The V gene's germline CDR1 is GTSNPN and CDR2 SVGIG (reference sequence). The trim removed 5 bases at V and 5 bases at J, leaving 2 bases unmatched. The CDR3 loop is CAWGTSGTTGELFF. CDR3 sequence (DNA): TGTGCCTGGGGGACTAGCGGGACAACCGGGGAGCTGTTTTTT.

This clonotype was recorded at least ten times. V usage is TRBV20-1 and J usage is TRBJ2-1, with 7 bases identical to TRBD2. This CDR3 is built from 15 residues. The V and J ends lost 3 bases and 6 bases, in that order; junction bases with no gene match: 11. CDR1 is DFQATT and CDR2 is SNEGSKA in the germline V gene (reference sequence). The CDR3 reads CSARRGGPYGNEQFF. CDR3 sequence (DNA): TGCAGTGCTAGGCGGGGAGGGCCTTACGGCAATGAGCAGTTCTTC.

The chain has TRBV6-1 and TRBJ2-3, with D possibly being TRBD1 (7 bases). Germline V lookup: CDR1 MNHNS, CDR2 SASEGT. The germline V and J ends were trimmed by 8 bases and 2 bases, with 26 bases remaining between them. The CDR3 contains 18 residues. CDR3 residues: CASGGFNPGGGITDTQYF. The CDR3 DNA is TGTGCCAGCGGGGGGTTCAACCCAGGGGGAGGTATCACAGATACGCAGTATTTT.

There are a few counts of this clonotype. V gene TRBV6-1 combines with J gene TRBJ1-6, with 9 bases that match TRBD1. Germline V lookup: CDR1 MNHNS, CDR2 SASEGT. The CDR3 has 15 residues. Trimming removed 0 bases from V and 11 bases from J; junction bases left unmatched: 5. The CDR3 nucleotides read TGTGCCAGCAGTGAAGCGGGGACAGGGACGACACCCCTCCACTTT. Protein sequence: CASSEAGTGTTPLHF.

This clonotype came up many times. The gene calls are TRBV29-1 and TRBJ2-7; 10 bases map to TRBD2. CDR1 and CDR2 from the germline V gene are SQVTM and ANQGSEA. The length of the CDR3 is 14 residues. V shed 5 bases, J shed 4 bases, and the junction held 8 bases outside the gene matches. The CDR3 bases are TGCAGCGTTTCGGCTAGCGGGAGTATTTACGAGCAGTACTTC. Its protein is CSVSASGSIYEQYF.

This clonotype was seen repeatedly, ten times or more. The CDR3 here is CASSEMSNQPQHF. CDR3 in DNA: TGTGCCAGCAGCGAGATGAGCAATCAGCCCCAGCATTTT. The chain uses TRBV6-1 and TRBJ1-5; D ambiguous. Germline values: CDR1 MNHNS, CDR2 SASEGT. The CDR3 totals 13 residues. The V end lost 6 bases, the J end lost 1 base, and 7 bases lay between the germline ends.

This clonotype was seen repeatedly, ten times or more. The chain employs TRBV6-6 and TRBJ1-5; TRBD1 agrees at 9 bases. There are 12 residues in the CDR3. V lost 10 bases to trimming and J lost 7 bases; unmatched junction nucleotides: 5. The germline gives CDR1 MNHNY, CDR2 SVGAGI (reference sequence). CDR3 loop: CAIGTGNQPQHF. The CDR3 region has the DNA TGTGCCATTGGGACAGGGAACCAGCCCCAGCATTTT.

The gene calls are TRBV6-1 and TRBJ1-5, with 10 bases matching TRBD1. This CDR3 region has 13 residues. Germline assignment: CDR1 MNHNS and CDR2 SASEGT. The DNA for the CDR3 is TGTGCGGTCTGGACAGGGGGAGGTCAGCCCCAGCATTTT. Protein sequence: CAVWTGGGQPQHF.

A few counts support this clonotype. The chain is built from TRBV5-1 and TRBJ1-1, with 7 bases lining up with TRBD1. Per the germline V gene, CDR1 is SGHRS and CDR2 is YFSETQ. J gave up 3 bases and V 0 bases, and 8 bases lay outside the gene matches. This CDR3 is 16 amino acids long. In DNA form, the CDR3 reads TGCGCCAGCAGCTTGGAGGAACAGGGGATGGACACTGAAGCTTTCTTT. Protein sequence: CASSLEEQGMDTEAFF.

CDR3 DNA: TGTGCCAGCAGCGCCCCCCTGGGTGAGCAGTACTTC. It encodes CASSAPLGEQYF. The rearrangement uses TRBV9 and TRBJ2-7; D is uncertain. Per germline, CDR1 SGDLS and CDR2 YYNGEE. The V gene lost 3 bases and the J gene lost 7 bases, with 11 bases spanning the gap. The CDR3 is 12 residues long.

This clonotype was observed at least ten times. The chain couples TRBV4-2 to TRBJ2-6, with D tentatively TRBD2 (5 bases). V shed 0 bases and J shed 0 bases, with 12 bases lying between them. Germline V gives CDR1 LGHNA, CDR2 YNFKEQ. This CDR3 comprises 18 residues. The CDR3 loop reads CASSQESTGSSGANVLTF. DNA for the CDR3: TGTGCCAGCAGCCAAGAAAGTACGGGAAGCTCTGGGGCCAACGTCCTGACTTTC.

CDR3 sequence: CSARDKGSSSGYTF. Written as DNA, the CDR3 is TGCAGTGCTAGAGATAAAGGCAGCAGTAGTGGCTACACCTTC. The chain combines TRBV20-1 with TRBJ1-2; D is ambiguous. The CDR3 length is 14 residues. The germline V and J ends were trimmed by 0 bases and 7 bases, with 15 bases remaining between them. CDR1 and CDR2 (germline): DFQATT, SNEGSKA (reference sequence).

This rearrangement joins TRBV7-2 to TRBJ2-5; TRBD2 is a possible D gene (6 bases). Trimming took 3 bases from V and 1 from J, leaving 9 bases between them. CDR3 length equals 14 residues. Germline loops: CDR1 SGHTA, CDR2 FQGNSA. CDR3 protein: CASSFAGSQETQYF. The CDR3, as DNA: TGTGCCAGCAGCTTTGCGGGATCCCAAGAGACCCAGTACTTC.

This clonotype was seen repeatedly, ten times or more. V gene TRBV10-3 combines with J gene TRBJ1-2; D call uncertain. The CDR3 consists of 17 residues. V shed 6 bases and J shed 5 bases, with 25 bases lying between them. CDR1 and CDR2 from the germline V gene are ENHRY and SYGVKD. Here the CDR3 reads CAISPWHRIMGYYGYTF. CDR3 bases: TGTGCCATCAGCCCTTGGCATAGAATTATGGGGTATTATGGCTACACCTTC.

The chain recombines TRBV18 with TRBJ2-7, with D hard to call. The germline CDR1 and CDR2 sequences are KGHSH and LQKENI. V lost 1 base to trimming and J lost 0 bases, with 13 bases between them. This CDR3 spans 16 amino acids. The CDR3 loop reads CASSPQVRPASYEQYF. The DNA for the CDR3 is TGTGCCAGCTCACCACAGGTTCGTCCGGCCTCCTACGAGCAGTACTTC.

This clonotype was observed a handful of times. V and J are TRBV5-1 and TRBJ2-1; D is ambiguous. CDR1 is SGHRS and CDR2 is YFSETQ in the germline V gene. This CDR3 comprises 13 residues. V lost 0 bases and J lost 10, with 11 bases in between. CDR3 region: CASSLDMGREQFF. The CDR3 DNA follows: TGCGCCAGCAGCTTGGATATGGGCCGGGAGCAGTTCTTC. Full variable domain (outside the CDR3, taken from reference TRBV5-1 and TRBJ2-1): KAGVTQTPRYLIKTRGQQVTLSCSPISGHRSVSWYQQTPGQGLQFLFEYFSETQRNKGNFPGRFSGRQFSNSRSEMNVSTLELGDSALYLCASSLDMGREQFFGPGTRLTVL.

This clonotype was found many times. V is TRBV29-1 and J is TRBJ1-3; maybe TRBD1 (5 bases). The CDR3 sequence is 16 residues long. Deletions cut 4 bases from V and 3 bases from J, with 19 bases between. Germline V CDR1 and CDR2: SQVTM, ANQGSEA. The CDR3 reads CSVVKEGDGGGNTIYF. In DNA form, the CDR3 reads TGCAGCGTTGTAAAGGAAGGCGATGGGGGTGGAAACACCATATATTTT.